This TCR beta chain came from a study of blood T cell repertoires in COVID-19. Study-level information: Samples taken during acute and convalescent COVID-19 were collected in the United States, Italy and Spain. In each case, the material was cDNA or gDNA derived from T cells, B-cell-depleted T cells, or PBMCs.

In the original analysis: Reference gene primer amplification yielded estimated nucleated cell counts. Sequencing used immunoSEQ multiplex PCR; TCRdb keeps in-frame clones, though not all of them. V and J calls and clone size are given by that table; D and trimming were obtained from the DNA. Of over 95,000 clones listed, approximately 90% were seen once; the top ten hold under 6%. The CDR3 loop spans 14 amino acids. J gave up 7 bases and V 5 bases, and 8 bases lay outside the gene matches. Germline-derived CDR1 and CDR2 are SGHTA and FQGNSA. The sequence was collected from a woman between 45 and 65 years old with acute or convalescent COVID-19. This rearrangement joins TRBV7-2 to TRBJ1-1; 9 nucleotides align to TRBD1. Input material: peripheral blood. CDR3 region: CASSRTGAGLEAFF. The DNA of the CDR3 is TGTGCCAGCAGCCGGACAGGGGCTGGACTTGAAGCTTTCTTT.